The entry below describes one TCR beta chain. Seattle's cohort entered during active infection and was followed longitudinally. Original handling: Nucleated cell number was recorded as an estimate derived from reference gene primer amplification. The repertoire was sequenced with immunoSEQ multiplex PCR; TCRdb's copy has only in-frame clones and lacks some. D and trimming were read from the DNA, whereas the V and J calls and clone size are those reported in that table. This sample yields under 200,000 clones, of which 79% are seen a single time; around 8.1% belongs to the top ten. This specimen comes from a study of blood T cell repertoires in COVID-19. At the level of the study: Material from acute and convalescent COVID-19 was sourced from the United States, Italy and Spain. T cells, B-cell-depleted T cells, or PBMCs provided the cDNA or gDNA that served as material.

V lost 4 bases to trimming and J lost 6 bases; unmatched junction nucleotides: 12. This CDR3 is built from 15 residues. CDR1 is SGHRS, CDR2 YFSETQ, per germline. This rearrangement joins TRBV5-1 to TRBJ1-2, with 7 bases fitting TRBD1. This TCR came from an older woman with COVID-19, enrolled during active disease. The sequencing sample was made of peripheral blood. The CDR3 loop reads CASSPGTVWWDGYTF. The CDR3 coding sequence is TGCGCCAGCAGCCCCGGGACAGTCTGGTGGGATGGCTACACCTTC.